The 29 T cell receptor beta chains given below trace back to one sample, sequenced in a study of control samples from healthy donors and cancer patients. Some clones are missing from TCRdb's copy, which holds only in-frame ones; the method was immunoSEQ multiplex PCR. The top ten hold 9.5% to 13% of the sample, which has about 80,000 clones, roughly 82% seen once. The sample consisted of PBMCs. These TCRs come from a man in his sixties with head and neck cancer.

The V and J genes are TRBV5-1 and TRBJ1-2; TRBD1 agrees at 7 bases. The germline gives CDR1 SGHRS, CDR2 YFSETQ. Trimming at V came to 0 bases and at J to 3 bases, leaving 2 bases not matched to a gene. The CDR3 has 14 amino acids. CDR3 protein: CASSLGQGDYGYTF. As DNA, the CDR3 is TGCGCCAGCAGCTTGGGGCAGGGGGACTATGGCTACACCTTC.

The chain recombines TRBV27 with TRBJ2-7; D may correspond to TRBD1 or TRBD2 (5 bases each). With 6 bases removed from V and 9 bases from J, the gap between germline ends came to 24 bases. Germline V gene data show CDR1 as MNHEY and CDR2 as SMNVEV (reference sequence). This CDR3 contains 15 residues. CDR3 sequence: CASSARLLQGSGQYF. Written as DNA, the CDR3 is TGTGCCAGCAGCGCGCGCCTTCTCCAGGGAAGCGGGCAGTACTTC.

This clone was detected a few times. The V gene is TRBV4-2, the J gene TRBJ2-7; the D call may be TRBD1 or TRBD2 (5 bases each). This CDR3 has 14 residues. V lost 0 bases to trimming and J lost 10 bases, with 16 bases between them. Germline V CDR1 and CDR2: LGHNA, YNFKEQ. CDR3 protein: CASSQDLGTRVQYF. CDR3 DNA sequence: TGTGCCAGCAGCCAAGACCTTGGGACGAGGGTCCAGTACTTC.

The chain carries TRBV5-6 and TRBJ2-1; tentatively, D is TRBD1 (5 bases). There are 18 residues in the CDR3. Trimming took 0 bases from V and 0 from J, leaving 16 bases between them. Germline CDR1 and CDR2: SGHDT and YYEEEE. CDR3 region: CASSLGGAVVSSYNEQFF. CDR3 nucleotide sequence: TGTGCCAGCAGCTTGGGGGGCGCGGTGGTCAGCTCCTACAATGAGCAGTTCTTC.

V is TRBV5-8 and J is TRBJ2-7, with 11 bases that match TRBD2. Germline trimming cut 5 bases from V and 3 bases from J; bases unmatched to any gene: 1. The germline V gene encodes CDR1 SGHTS and CDR2 YDEGEE. This CDR3 comprises 13 residues. CDR3 DNA sequence: TGTGCCAGCAGGACTAGCGGGAACTACGAGCAGTACTTC. It is translated as CASRTSGNYEQYF.

V and J are TRBV5-1 and TRBJ2-3; possible D gene TRBD1, 6 bases. In germline, CDR1 is SGHRS, CDR2 YFSETQ. The V end was cut by 1 base, the J end by 0 bases, with 12 bases between. The length of the CDR3 is 16 residues. The CDR3, as DNA: TGCGCCAGCAGCTTGAGCTCGGACAGTAGCACAGATACGCAGTATTTT. Amino acids: CASSLSSDSSTDTQYF.

This chain links TRBV5-4 with TRBJ2-3, with TRBD2 matching over 8 bases. Trimming removed 4 bases from V and 4 bases from J; junction bases left unmatched: 11. This CDR3 is 16 amino acids long. The germline V gene has CDR1 SGHNT and CDR2 YYREEE (reference sequence). The CDR3 DNA follows: TGTGCCAGCAGCCCAGACCCCGGGACTAGAGCAGATACGCAGTATTTT. The encoded protein is CASSPDPGTRADTQYF.

The V call is TRBV5-4, the J call TRBJ1-5; tentative D call: TRBD1 (6 bases). The germline V gene has CDR1 SGHNT and CDR2 YYREEE (reference sequence). CDR3 length: 14 residues. V dropped 1 base and J dropped 7 bases, with 12 bases sitting between them. Here the CDR3 DNA reads TGTGCCAGCAGCTTGCAGGGGAGAGGGCAGCCCCAGCATTTT. Encoded protein: CASSLQGRGQPQHF.

The chain links TRBV6-5 to TRBJ1-2; unclear D gene. This CDR3 is built from 15 residues. Deletions cut 2 bases from V and 4 bases from J, with 14 bases between. The germline gives CDR1 MNHEY, CDR2 SVGAGI. In DNA form, the CDR3 reads TGTGCCAGCAGTTACGGCACGGCGGTGGGCTATGGCTACACCTTC. Protein product: CASSYGTAVGYGYTF.

The gene calls are TRBV6-6 and TRBJ2-7; TRBD1 or TRBD2 may be the D gene (5 bases each). Trimming pared 2 bases from V and 1 base from J, leaving 12 bases between. The CDR3 has 15 amino acids. Per the germline V gene, CDR1 is MNHNY and CDR2 is SVGAGI (reference sequence). The CDR3 sequence: CASSYPGRRSYEQYF. CDR3 coding DNA: TGTGCCAGCAGTTACCCGGGACGGAGATCCTACGAGCAGTACTTC.

The chain links TRBV6-5 to TRBJ2-1; 9 positions agree with TRBD2. Germline V gives CDR1 MNHEY, CDR2 SVGAGI. This CDR3 is built from 14 residues. V shed 5 bases and J 9 bases; nucleotides not matched to a gene: 8. The CDR3 loop is CASSTGTSFFEQFF. The CDR3 DNA is TGTGCCAGCAGTACGGGGACTAGCTTCTTTGAGCAGTTCTTC.

This clone was found a few times. The chain employs TRBV7-9 and TRBJ1-5, with 7 bases lining up with TRBD1. The V and J ends lost 4 bases and 4 bases, in that order; junction bases with no gene match: 4. The CDR3 is 14 amino acids. Per germline, CDR1 SEHNR and CDR2 FQNEAQ (reference sequence). CDR3 residues: CASSSTGRNQPQHF. The CDR3 DNA is TGTGCCAGCAGCTCGACAGGGAGGAATCAGCCCCAGCATTTT.

The gene calls are TRBV2 and TRBJ2-3, with 9 bases that match TRBD2. V was pared by 8 bases and J by 3 bases, with 9 bases of the junction left unmatched. The CDR3 runs 15 residues. The germline V gene encodes CDR1 SNHLY and CDR2 FYNNEI. For the CDR3, the DNA is TGTGCCAGCGGGATGGGACTAGCAGCAACAGATACGCAGTATTTT. Translating it yields CASGMGLAATDTQYF.

The chain carries TRBV27 and TRBJ2-2; D gene uncertain. The V gene's germline CDR1 is MNHEY and CDR2 SMNVEV (reference sequence). The CDR3 has 14 amino acids. V was trimmed by 6 bases and J by 6 bases, leaving 14 bases between them. The CDR3 nucleotides are TGTGCCAGCAGCCCAGATCTAGTACCCGGGGAGCTGTTTTTT. This sequence encodes CASSPDLVPGELFF.

This clone occurred a few times. The V gene is TRBV27, the J gene TRBJ2-4, with D possibly matching TRBD1 (5 bases). This CDR3 has 13 amino acids. Trimming shortened V by 3 bases and J by 8 bases, and 11 bases separated the two germline ends. Germline CDR1 reads MNHEY; CDR2 reads SMNVEV (reference sequence). This CDR3 is CASSFVGAHIQYF. The CDR3 nucleotides read TGTGCCAGCAGTTTTGTAGGGGCTCACATTCAGTACTTC.

The chain has TRBV7-9 and TRBJ2-3; TRBD2 matches 10 bases. V shed 6 bases and J 2 bases; nucleotides not matched to a gene: 8. CDR1 is SEHNR and CDR2 is FQNEAQ in the germline V gene (reference sequence). This CDR3 is 16 amino acids long. The chain's CDR3 is CASRPPGLAYTDTQYF. CDR3 DNA: TGTGCCAGCAGACCGCCGGGACTAGCGTACACAGATACGCAGTATTTT.

The rearrangement uses TRBV25-1 and TRBJ2-5, with unresolved D. The CDR3 runs to 14 residues. Germline CDR1 and CDR2: MGHDK and SYGVNS. Deletions cut 0 bases from V and 2 bases from J, with 7 bases between. DNA of the CDR3: TGTGCCAGCAGTGAATATTTCCAGCAAGAGACCCAGTACTTC. Translating gives CASSEYFQQETQYF.

The chain employs TRBV6-5 and TRBJ1-1; no reliable D call. This CDR3 is built from 15 residues. Trimming cost V 4 bases and J 3 bases, with 15 bases left between them. Germline V gives CDR1 MNHEY, CDR2 SVGAGI. DNA for the CDR3: TGTGCCAGCAGTTTGCAGACACGTCCAGACACTGAAGCTTTCTTT. The encoded protein is CASSLQTRPDTEAFF.

The chain links TRBV5-6 to TRBJ1-5; a possible D gene is TRBD1 (5 bases). Trimming shortened V by 1 base and J by 9 bases, and 11 bases separated the two germline ends. Germline V gene sequence: CDR1 SGHDT, CDR2 YYEEEE. This CDR3 comprises 13 residues. CDR3 sequence reads: CASSLWAGSPQHF. The CDR3 DNA follows: TGTGCCAGCAGCTTGTGGGCAGGGTCGCCCCAGCATTTT.

The rearrangement joins TRBV5-1 to TRBJ2-7, with D uncertain. Looked up from germline, CDR1 is SGHRS and CDR2 is YFSETQ. V gave up 1 base and J gave up 5 bases, with 10 bases separating them. CDR3 size: 13 residues. In nucleotides, the CDR3 is TGCGCCAGCAGCTTGCCCTCTCCGGACGAGCAGTACTTC. It yields the protein CASSLPSPDEQYF.

V and J are TRBV4-2 and TRBJ2-7; D is possibly TRBD1 or TRBD2 (5 bases each). Trimming left V 1 base short and J 0 bases short, with 16 bases between. Germline CDR1 and CDR2: LGHNA and YNFKEQ. CDR3 length equals 17 residues. The CDR3: CASSQALGLRGSYEQYF. CDR3 nucleotides: TGTGCCAGCAGCCAAGCCTTGGGATTGAGGGGCTCCTACGAGCAGTACTTC.

This chain connects TRBV19 to TRBJ2-5, with no clear D. Germline CDR1 and CDR2: LNHDA and SQIVND (reference sequence). CDR3 size: 11 residues. Between the trimmed V and J ends, which lost 5 bases and 5 bases, there was a span of 6 bases. CDR3 region: CASSGRETQYF. As DNA, the CDR3 is TGTGCCAGTAGTGGGCGGGAGACCCAGTACTTC.

The V and J genes are TRBV29-1 and TRBJ1-1; 7 bases line up with TRBD1. CDR3 length equals 12 residues. Germline CDR1 is SQVTM and CDR2 is ANQGSEA. V trimming: 6 bases; J trimming: 6 bases; junction bases outside the gene matches: 7. The CDR3 nucleotides are TGCAGCGTAGACAGGGATTCCGCTGAAGCTTTCTTT. Protein: CSVDRDSAEAFF. The whole variable domain, remainder taken from reference TRBV29-1 and TRBJ1-1, is SAVISQKPSRDICQRGTSLTIQCQVDSQVTMMFWYRQQPGQSLTLIATANQGSEATYESGFVIDKFPISRPNLTFSTLTVSNMSPEDSSIYLCSVDRDSAEAFFGQGTRLTVV.

The chain carries TRBV7-9 and TRBJ2-1, with D maybe TRBD1 (5 bases). The CDR3 has 12 amino acids. Germline V gene data show CDR1 as SEHNR and CDR2 as FQNEAQ (reference sequence). Trimming cost V 6 bases and J 6 bases, with 9 bases left between them. CDR3 in DNA: TGTGCCAGCAGTAAACAGGTCAATGAGCAGTTCTTC. Its protein is CASSKQVNEQFF.

The chain recombines TRBV6-5 with TRBJ2-7, with unresolved D. This CDR3 contains 10 residues. Trimming shortened V by 8 bases and J by 3 bases, and 5 bases separated the two germline ends. In germline, CDR1 is MNHEY, CDR2 SVGAGI. CDR3 sequence reads: CASGDYEQYF. The DNA for the CDR3 is TGTGCCAGCGGGGACTACGAGCAGTACTTC.

The chain carries TRBV21-1 and TRBJ2-3; TRBD1 reflects the table's D call only, with no check against the DNA. TRBV21-1 is designated a pseudogene. CDR3 size: 19 residues. Here the CDR3 DNA reads TGTGCCAGCAGCAAAGCGGCTCGGGACAGGGGGTTTAGCACAGATACGCAGTATTTT. Its protein product is CASSKAARDRGFSTDTQYF.

The genes are TRBV10-2 and TRBJ2-3; tentatively, D is TRBD2 (6 bases). The CDR3 runs 16 residues. Germline V gives CDR1 WSHSY, CDR2 SAAADI. The V and J ends lost 1 base and 7 bases respectively, with 18 bases between them. The CDR3 reads CASSEYGGRSRHTQYF. CDR3 nucleotide sequence: TGCGCCAGCAGTGAGTACGGGGGAAGGTCCCGGCATACGCAGTATTTT.

This clone came up once. The chain couples TRBV7-9 to TRBJ1-1, with D perhaps matching TRBD1 (6 bases). The germline V gene has CDR1 SEHNR and CDR2 FQNEAQ (reference sequence). This CDR3 is built from 13 residues. V dropped 3 bases and J dropped 6 bases, with 11 bases sitting between them. The CDR3 DNA reads TGTGCCAGCAGCTTCACAGGGAGGGCTGAAGCTTTCTTT. This gives the protein CASSFTGRAEAFF.

This rearrangement joins TRBV4-1 to TRBJ1-1, with 8 positions matching TRBD1. The CDR3 extends over 14 amino acids. With 6 bases clipped from V and 0 bases from J, the junction kept 3 bases outside the gene matches. Germline assignment: CDR1 MGHRA and CDR2 YSYEKL. In nucleotides, the CDR3 is TGCGCCAGCAGTCACAGGGGGATGAACACTGAAGCTTTCTTT. Residues: CASSHRGMNTEAFF.